This T cell receptor (beta chain) was recovered during a study of T-cell reconstitution after alpha-beta-depleted transplantation in children. Preparation of the TCRbeta library involved a method that used unique molecular identifiers. TCRdb re-derived calls from the PCR reads in MiXCR, one entry per CDR3 protein. The sample yields 300,000 or so distinct CDR3 sequences, roughly 9.5% seen once. The sample holds a few counts of this clonotype. This CDR3 contains 15 residues. Trimming removed 4 bases from V and 6 bases from J; junction bases left unmatched: 6. CDR1 is SGHRS and CDR2 is YFSETQ in the germline V gene.

This clonotype originated in a human donor who donated a stem cell graft to a child with SCID. Sequencing was performed on PBMCs from the stem cell graft donor, taken from the stem cell graft. The V gene is TRBV5-1, the J gene TRBJ2-1, with 11 positions matching TRBD2. The CDR3 DNA follows: TGCGCCAGCAGCAATAGCGGGGGGGCTCGCAATGAGCAGTTCTTC. It codes for CASSNSGGARNEQFF.